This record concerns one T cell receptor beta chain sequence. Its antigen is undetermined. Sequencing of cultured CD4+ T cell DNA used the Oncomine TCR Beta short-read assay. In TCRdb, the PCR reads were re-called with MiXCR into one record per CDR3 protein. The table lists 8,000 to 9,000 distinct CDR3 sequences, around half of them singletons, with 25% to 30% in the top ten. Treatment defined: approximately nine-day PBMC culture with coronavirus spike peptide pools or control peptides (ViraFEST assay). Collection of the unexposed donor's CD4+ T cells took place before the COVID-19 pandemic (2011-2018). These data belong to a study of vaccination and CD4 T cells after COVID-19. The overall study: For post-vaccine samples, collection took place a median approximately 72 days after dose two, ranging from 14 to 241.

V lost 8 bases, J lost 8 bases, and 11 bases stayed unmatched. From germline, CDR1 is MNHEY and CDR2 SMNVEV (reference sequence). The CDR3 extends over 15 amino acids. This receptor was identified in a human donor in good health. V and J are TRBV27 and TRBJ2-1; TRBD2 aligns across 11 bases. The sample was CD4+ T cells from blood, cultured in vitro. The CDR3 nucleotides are TGTGCCAGCGCAAAACTAGCGGGGGTTGATTATGAGCAGTTCTTC. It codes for CASAKLAGVDYEQFF.